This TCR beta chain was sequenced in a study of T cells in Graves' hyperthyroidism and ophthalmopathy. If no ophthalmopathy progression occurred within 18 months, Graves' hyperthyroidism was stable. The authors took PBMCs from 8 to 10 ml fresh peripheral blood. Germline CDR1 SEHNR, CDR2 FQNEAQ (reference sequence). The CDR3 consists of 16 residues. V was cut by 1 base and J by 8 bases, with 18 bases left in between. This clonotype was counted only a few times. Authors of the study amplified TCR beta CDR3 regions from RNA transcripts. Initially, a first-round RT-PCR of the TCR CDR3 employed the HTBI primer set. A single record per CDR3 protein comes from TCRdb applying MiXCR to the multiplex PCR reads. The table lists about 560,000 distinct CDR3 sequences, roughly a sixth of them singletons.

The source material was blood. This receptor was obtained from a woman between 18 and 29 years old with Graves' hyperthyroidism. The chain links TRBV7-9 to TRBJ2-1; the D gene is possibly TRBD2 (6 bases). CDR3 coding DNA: TGTGCCAGCAGCTTAGGGGGTAGCGGTTACGTGCATGAGCAGTTCTTC. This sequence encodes CASSLGGSGYVHEQFF.